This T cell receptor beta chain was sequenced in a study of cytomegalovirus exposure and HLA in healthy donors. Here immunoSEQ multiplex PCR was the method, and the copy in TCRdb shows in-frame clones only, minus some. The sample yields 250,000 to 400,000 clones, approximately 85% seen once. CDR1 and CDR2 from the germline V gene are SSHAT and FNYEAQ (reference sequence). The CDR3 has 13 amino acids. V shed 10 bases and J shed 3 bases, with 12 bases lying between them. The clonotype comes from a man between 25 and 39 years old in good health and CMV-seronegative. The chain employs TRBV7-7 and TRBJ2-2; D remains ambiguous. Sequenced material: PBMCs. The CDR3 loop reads CATYRVDTGELFF. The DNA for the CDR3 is TGTGCCACCTACAGAGTGGACACCGGGGAGCTGTTTTTT.